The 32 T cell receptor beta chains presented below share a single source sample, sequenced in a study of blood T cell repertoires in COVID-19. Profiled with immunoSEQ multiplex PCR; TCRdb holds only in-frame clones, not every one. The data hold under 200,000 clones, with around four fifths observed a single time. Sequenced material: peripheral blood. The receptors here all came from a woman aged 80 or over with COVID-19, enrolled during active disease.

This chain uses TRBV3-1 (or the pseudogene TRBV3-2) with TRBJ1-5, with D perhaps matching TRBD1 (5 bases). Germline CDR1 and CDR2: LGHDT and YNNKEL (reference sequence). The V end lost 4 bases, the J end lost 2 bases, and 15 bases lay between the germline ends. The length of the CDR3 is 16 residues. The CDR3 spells CASSPTFRVGNQPQHF. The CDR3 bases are TGTGCCAGCAGCCCGACGTTCAGGGTCGGCAATCAGCCCCAGCATTTT.

The CDR3 coding sequence is TGTGCTAGTGGTTCCCGACAGGGGAGGGGAGACTATGGCTACACCTTC. Translated, it gives CASGSRQGRGDYGYTF. V and J are TRBV12-5 and TRBJ1-2; TRBD1 matches 8 bases. V lost 4 bases to trimming and J lost 3 bases; unmatched junction nucleotides: 10. Germline lookup yields CDR1 LGHNT and CDR2 FRNRAP. This CDR3 is 16 amino acids long. Supplemented by reference TRBV12-5 and TRBJ1-2, the full variable domain reads DARVTQTPRHKVTEMGQEVTMRCQPILGHNTVFWYRQTMMQGLELLAYFRNRAPLDDSGMPKDRFSAEMPDATLATLKIQPSEPRDSAVYFCASGSRQGRGDYGYTFGSGTRLTVV.

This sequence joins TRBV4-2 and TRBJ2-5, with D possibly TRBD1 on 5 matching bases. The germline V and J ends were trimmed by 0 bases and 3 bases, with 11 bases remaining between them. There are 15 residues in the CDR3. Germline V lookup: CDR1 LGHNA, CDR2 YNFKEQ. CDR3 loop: CASSQDLGPKETQYF. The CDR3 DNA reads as TGTGCCAGCAGCCAAGATTTGGGGCCGAAAGAGACCCAGTACTTC.

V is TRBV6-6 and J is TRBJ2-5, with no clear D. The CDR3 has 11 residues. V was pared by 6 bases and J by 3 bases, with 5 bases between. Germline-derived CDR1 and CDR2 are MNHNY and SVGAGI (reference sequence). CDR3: CASSRKETQYF. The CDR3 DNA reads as TGTGCCAGCAGCCGTAAAGAGACCCAGTACTTC.

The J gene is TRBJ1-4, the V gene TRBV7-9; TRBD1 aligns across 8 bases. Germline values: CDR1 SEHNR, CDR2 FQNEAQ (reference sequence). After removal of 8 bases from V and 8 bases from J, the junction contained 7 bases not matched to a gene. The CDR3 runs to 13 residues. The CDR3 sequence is CASQQGVEEKLFF. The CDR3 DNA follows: TGTGCCAGCCAACAGGGGGTCGAGGAAAAACTGTTTTTT. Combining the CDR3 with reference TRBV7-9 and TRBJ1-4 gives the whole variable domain DTGVSQNPRHKITKRGQNVTFRCDPISEHNRLYWYRQTLGQGPEFLTYFQNEAQLEKSRLLSDRFSAERPKGSFSTLEIQRTEQGDSAMYLCASQQGVEEKLFFGSGTQLSVL.

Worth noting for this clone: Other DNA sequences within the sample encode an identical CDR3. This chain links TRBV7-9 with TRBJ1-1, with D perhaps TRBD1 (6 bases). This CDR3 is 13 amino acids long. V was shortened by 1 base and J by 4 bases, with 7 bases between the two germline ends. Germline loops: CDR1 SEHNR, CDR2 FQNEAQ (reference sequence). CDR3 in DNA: TGTGCCAGCAGCTTAGAAGGGGGCACTGAAGCTTTCTTT. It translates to CASSLEGGTEAFF.

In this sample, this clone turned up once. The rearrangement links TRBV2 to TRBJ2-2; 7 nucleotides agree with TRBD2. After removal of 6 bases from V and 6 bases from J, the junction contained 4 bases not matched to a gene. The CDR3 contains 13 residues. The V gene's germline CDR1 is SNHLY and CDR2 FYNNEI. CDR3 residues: CASRGGLAGELFF. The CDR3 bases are TGTGCCAGCAGGGGAGGGTTGGCCGGGGAGCTGTTTTTT. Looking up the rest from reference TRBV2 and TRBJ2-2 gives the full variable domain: EPEVTQTPSHQVTQMGQEVILRCVPISNHLYFYWYRQILGQKVEFLVSFYNNEISEKSEIFDDQFSVERPDGSNFTLKIRSTKLEDSAMYFCASRGGLAGELFFGEGSRLTVL.

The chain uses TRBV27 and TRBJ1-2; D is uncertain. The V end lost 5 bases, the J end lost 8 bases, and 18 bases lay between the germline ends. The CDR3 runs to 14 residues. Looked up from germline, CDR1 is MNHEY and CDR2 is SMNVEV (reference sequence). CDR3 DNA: TGTGCCAGCAGTACCACGAGAAGCCTTCCAGGCTACACCTTC. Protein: CASSTTRSLPGYTF.

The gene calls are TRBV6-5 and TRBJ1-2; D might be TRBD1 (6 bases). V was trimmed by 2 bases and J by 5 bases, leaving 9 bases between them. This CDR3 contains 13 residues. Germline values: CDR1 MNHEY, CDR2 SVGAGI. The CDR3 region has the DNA TGTGCCAGCAGTTACAACAGGGATTATGGCTACACCTTC. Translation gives CASSYNRDYGYTF.

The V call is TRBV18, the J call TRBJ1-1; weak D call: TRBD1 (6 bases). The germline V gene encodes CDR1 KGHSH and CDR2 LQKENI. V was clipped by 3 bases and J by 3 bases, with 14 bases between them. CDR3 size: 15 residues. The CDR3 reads CASSPRRKGDTEAFF. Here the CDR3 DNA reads TGTGCCAGCTCACCCCGACGGAAGGGGGACACTGAAGCTTTCTTT.

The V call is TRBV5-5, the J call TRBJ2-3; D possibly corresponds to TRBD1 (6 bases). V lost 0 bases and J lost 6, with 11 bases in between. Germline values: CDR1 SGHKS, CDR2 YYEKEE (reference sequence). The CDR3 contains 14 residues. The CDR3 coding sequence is TGTGCCAGCAGCTTGGAACAGGGAGCCGATACGCAGTATTTT. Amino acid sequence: CASSLEQGADTQYF.

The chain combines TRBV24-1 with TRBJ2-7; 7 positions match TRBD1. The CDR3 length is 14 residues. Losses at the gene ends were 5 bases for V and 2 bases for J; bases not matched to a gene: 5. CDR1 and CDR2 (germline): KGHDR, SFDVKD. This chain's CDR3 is CATSASGTAYEQYF. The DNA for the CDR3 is TGTGCCACCAGTGCATCCGGGACAGCCTACGAGCAGTACTTC.

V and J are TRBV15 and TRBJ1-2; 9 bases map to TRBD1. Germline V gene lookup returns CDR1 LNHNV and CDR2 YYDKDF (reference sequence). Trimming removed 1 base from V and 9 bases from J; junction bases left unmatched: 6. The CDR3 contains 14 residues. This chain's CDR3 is CATSRAPGQGSYTF. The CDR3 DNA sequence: TGTGCCACCAGCAGAGCCCCAGGACAGGGGAGCTACACCTTC.

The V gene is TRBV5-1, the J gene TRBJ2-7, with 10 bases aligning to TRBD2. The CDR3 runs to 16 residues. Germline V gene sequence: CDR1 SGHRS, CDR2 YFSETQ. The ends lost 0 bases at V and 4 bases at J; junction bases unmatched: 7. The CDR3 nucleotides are TGCGCCAGCAGCTTGGTGAGCGGGGGGGCCTCGTACGAGCAGTACTTC. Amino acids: CASSLVSGGASYEQYF.

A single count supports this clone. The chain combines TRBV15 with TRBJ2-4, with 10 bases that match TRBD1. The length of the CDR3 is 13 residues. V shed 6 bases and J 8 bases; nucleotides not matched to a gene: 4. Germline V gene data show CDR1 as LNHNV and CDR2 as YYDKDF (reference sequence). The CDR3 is CATSTGQGDIQYF. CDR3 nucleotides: TGTGCCACCAGTACTGGACAGGGGGACATTCAGTACTTC.

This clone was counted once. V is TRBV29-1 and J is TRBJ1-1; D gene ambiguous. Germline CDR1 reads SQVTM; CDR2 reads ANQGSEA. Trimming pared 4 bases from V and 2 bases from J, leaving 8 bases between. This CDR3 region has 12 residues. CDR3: CSVVIPNTEAFF. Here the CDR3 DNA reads TGCAGCGTTGTAATCCCCAACACTGAAGCTTTCTTT.

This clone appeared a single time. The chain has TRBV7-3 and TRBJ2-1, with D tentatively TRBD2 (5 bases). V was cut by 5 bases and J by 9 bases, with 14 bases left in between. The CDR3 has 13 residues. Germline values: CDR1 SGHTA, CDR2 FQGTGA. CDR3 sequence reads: CASSPGWASEQFF. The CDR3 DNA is TGTGCCAGCAGCCCGGGGTGGGCTTCTGAGCAGTTCTTC.

Here the CDR3 reads CASSPQLNTEAFF. In DNA form, the CDR3 reads TGTGCCAGCAGTCCCCAGTTGAACACTGAAGCTTTCTTT. J is TRBJ1-1 and V is TRBV12-3 or TRBV12-4, with D uncertain. This CDR3 contains 13 residues. V was clipped by 5 bases and J by 0 bases, with 7 bases between them.

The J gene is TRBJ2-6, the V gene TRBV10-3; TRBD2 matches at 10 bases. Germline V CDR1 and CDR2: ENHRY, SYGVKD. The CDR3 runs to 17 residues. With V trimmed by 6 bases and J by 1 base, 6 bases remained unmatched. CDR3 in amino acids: CAIRDSGGASGANVLTF. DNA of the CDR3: TGTGCCATCAGGGACAGCGGGGGGGCATCTGGGGCCAACGTCCTGACTTTC.

For the CDR3, the DNA is TGTGCCAGCATGCGGGGGGCCGGGGATACGCAGTATTTT. It translates to CASMRGAGDTQYF. The rearrangement links TRBV9 to TRBJ2-3, with 8 bases that match TRBD2. The junction had 6 bases not matched to a gene; V was cut back by 6 bases and J by 6 bases. The CDR3 is made up of 13 amino acids. CDR1 is SGDLS, CDR2 YYNGEE, per germline.

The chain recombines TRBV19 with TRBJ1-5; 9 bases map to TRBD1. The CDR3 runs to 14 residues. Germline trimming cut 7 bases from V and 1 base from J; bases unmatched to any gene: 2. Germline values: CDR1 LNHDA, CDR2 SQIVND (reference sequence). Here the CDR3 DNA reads TGTGCCAGTAACACAGGGGGCAGCAATCAGCCCCAGCATTTT. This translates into CASNTGGSNQPQHF.

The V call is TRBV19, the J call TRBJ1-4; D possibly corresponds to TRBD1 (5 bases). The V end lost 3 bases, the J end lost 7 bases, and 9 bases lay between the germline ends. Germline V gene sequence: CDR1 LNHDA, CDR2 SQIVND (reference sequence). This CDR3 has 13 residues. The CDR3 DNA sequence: TGTGCCAGTAGTATGCAGGGTCGTGAAAAACTGTTTTTT. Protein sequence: CASSMQGREKLFF.

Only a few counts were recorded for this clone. The CDR3 region is CASSYRENTGELFF. The CDR3 DNA follows: TGCGCCAGCAGCTACAGGGAGAACACCGGGGAGCTGTTTTTT. The chain has TRBV5-1 and TRBJ2-2; D might be TRBD1 (6 bases). CDR1 and CDR2 from the germline V gene are SGHRS and YFSETQ. The CDR3 has 14 amino acids. The ends were cut back, 3 bases at V and 1 base at J, with 7 bases in the middle.

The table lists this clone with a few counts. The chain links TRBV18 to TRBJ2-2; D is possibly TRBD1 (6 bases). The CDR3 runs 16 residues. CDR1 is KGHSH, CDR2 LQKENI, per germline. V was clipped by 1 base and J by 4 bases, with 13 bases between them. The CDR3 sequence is CASSPRQGRTTGELFF. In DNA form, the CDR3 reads TGTGCCAGCTCACCACGCCAGGGGAGAACCACCGGGGAGCTGTTTTTT.

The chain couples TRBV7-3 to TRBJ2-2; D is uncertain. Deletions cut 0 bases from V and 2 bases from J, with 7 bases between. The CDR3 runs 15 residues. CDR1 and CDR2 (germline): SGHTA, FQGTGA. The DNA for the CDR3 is TGTGCCAGCAGCTTAACCGGAGCAAACACCGGGGAGCTGTTTTTT. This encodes CASSLTGANTGELFF.

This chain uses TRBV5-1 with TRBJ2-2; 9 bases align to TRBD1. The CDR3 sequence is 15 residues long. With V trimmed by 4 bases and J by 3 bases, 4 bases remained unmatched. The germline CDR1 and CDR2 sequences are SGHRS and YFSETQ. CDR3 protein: CASSVGQGHTGELFF. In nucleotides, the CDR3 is TGCGCCAGCAGCGTTGGACAGGGGCACACCGGGGAGCTGTTTTTT. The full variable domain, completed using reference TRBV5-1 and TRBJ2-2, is KAGVTQTPRYLIKTRGQQVTLSCSPISGHRSVSWYQQTPGQGLQFLFEYFSETQRNKGNFPGRFSGRQFSNSRSEMNVSTLELGDSALYLCASSVGQGHTGELFFGEGSRLTVL.

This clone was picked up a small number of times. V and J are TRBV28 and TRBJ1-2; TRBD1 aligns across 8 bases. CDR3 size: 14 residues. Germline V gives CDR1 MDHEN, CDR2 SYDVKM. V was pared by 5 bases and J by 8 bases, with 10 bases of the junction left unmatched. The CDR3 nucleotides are TGTGCCAGCAGTCTGGAGACAGGGGACGACGGCTACACCTTC. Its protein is CASSLETGDDGYTF.

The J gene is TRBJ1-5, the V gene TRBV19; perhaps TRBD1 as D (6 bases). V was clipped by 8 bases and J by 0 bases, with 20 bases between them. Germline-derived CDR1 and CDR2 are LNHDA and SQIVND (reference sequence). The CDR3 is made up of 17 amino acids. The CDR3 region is CASSGRGIGISNQPQHF. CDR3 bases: TGTGCCAGTTCGGGCAGGGGCATAGGTATTAGCAATCAGCCCCAGCATTTT.

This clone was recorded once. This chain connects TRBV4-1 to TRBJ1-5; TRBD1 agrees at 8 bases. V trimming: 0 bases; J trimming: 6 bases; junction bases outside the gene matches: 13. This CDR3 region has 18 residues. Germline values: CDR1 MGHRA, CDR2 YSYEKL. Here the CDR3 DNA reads TGCGCCAGCAGCCAAGATGGCGGGACAGGCGGGGTGGGTCAGCCCCAGCATTTT. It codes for CASSQDGGTGGVGQPQHF.

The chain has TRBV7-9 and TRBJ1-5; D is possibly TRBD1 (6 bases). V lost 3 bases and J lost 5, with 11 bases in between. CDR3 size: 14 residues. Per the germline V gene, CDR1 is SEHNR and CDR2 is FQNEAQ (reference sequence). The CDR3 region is CASSFRGPDQPQHF. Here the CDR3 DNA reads TGTGCCAGCAGCTTCAGGGGCCCAGATCAGCCCCAGCATTTT.

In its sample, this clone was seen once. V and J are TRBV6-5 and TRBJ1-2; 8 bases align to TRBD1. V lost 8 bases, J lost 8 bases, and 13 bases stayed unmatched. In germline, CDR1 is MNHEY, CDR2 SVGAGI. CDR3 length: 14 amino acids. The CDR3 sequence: CASGQTGAYEGYTF. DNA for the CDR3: TGTGCCAGCGGCCAGACAGGGGCGTATGAGGGCTACACCTTC.

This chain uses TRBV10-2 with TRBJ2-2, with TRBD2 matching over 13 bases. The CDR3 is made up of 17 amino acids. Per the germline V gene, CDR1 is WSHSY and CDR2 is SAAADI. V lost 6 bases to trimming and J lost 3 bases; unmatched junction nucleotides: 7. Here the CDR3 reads CASRALAGGGDTGELFF. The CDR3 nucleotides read TGCGCCAGCAGAGCACTAGCGGGGGGGGGCGACACCGGGGAGCTGTTTTTT.